A selection of T cell receptor beta chains follows, all from one sample in a study of CD8+CD57+ T cells in acquired aplastic anemia. TCRdb re-called the reads through MiXCR, storing one row per CDR3 protein. The sample consists of under 350,000 distinct CDR3 sequences, roughly 53% of them appearing once. Sequenced: sorted CD4+, CD8+, or CD8+CD57+ T cells (not recorded which) from PBMCs. These receptors were taken from a human donor with aplastic anemia. Both conserved end residues are part of each CDR3. The order of the fields is clone size, D gene, CDR3 length, V gene, J gene, CDR3 protein. The D gene is left open where the match is weak. The size entry is marked missing in some rows and otherwise reads once, few, many or a size class.

clone_size: many; d_call: .; cdr3_length: 14; v_call: TRBV10-3; j_call: TRBJ1-5; cdr3_aa: CAISELQGNQPQHF
clone_size: .; d_call: TRBD1; cdr3_length: 13; v_call: TRBV2; j_call: TRBJ1-5; cdr3_aa: CASRTTGNQPQHF
clone_size: .; d_call: TRBD2; cdr3_length: 17; v_call: TRBV10-3; j_call: TRBJ2-1; cdr3_aa: CAISGGLAGGNYNEQFF
clone_size: .; d_call: .; cdr3_length: 14; v_call: TRBV10-3; j_call: TRBJ2-7; cdr3_aa: CAISRSRGEYEQYF
clone_size: .; d_call: TRBD1; cdr3_length: 14; v_call: TRBV12-3/TRBV12-4; j_call: TRBJ2-7; cdr3_aa: CASTSPGQGYEQYF
clone_size: .; d_call: .; cdr3_length: 15; v_call: TRBV7-2; j_call: TRBJ1-1; cdr3_aa: CASSPKVGMNTEAFF
clone_size: .; d_call: .; cdr3_length: 14; v_call: TRBV20-1; j_call: TRBJ1-2; cdr3_aa: CSARDRDTNYGYTF
clone_size: .; d_call: .; cdr3_length: 16; v_call: TRBV7-9; j_call: TRBJ2-1; cdr3_aa: CASSTHDRVSYNEQFF
clone_size: .; d_call: .; cdr3_length: 15; v_call: TRBV5-1; j_call: TRBJ1-4; cdr3_aa: CASSLAPQGEGKLFF
clone_size: .; d_call: .; cdr3_length: 13; v_call: TRBV4-3; j_call: TRBJ2-1; cdr3_aa: CASSQVLGHEQFF
clone_size: .; d_call: .; cdr3_length: 14; v_call: TRBV6-1; j_call: TRBJ2-7; cdr3_aa: CASSEPESWNEQYF
clone_size: .; d_call: .; cdr3_length: 18; v_call: TRBV5-4; j_call: TRBJ1-6; cdr3_aa: CASSQRGTTSSYNSPLHF
clone_size: .; d_call: TRBD2; cdr3_length: 19; v_call: TRBV25-1; j_call: TRBJ2-1; cdr3_aa: CASSGGGGGLAAPYNEQFF
clone_size: once; d_call: .; cdr3_length: 12; v_call: TRBV5-6; j_call: TRBJ2-7; cdr3_aa: CASSLYMDEQYF
clone_size: once; d_call: TRBD2; cdr3_length: 15; v_call: TRBV20-1; j_call: TRBJ2-7; cdr3_aa: CSARETSGGLYEQYF
clone_size: .; d_call: TRBD1; cdr3_length: 15; v_call: TRBV15; j_call: TRBJ2-7; cdr3_aa: CATSARDSLRYEQYF
clone_size: .; d_call: .; cdr3_length: 14; v_call: TRBV6-8; j_call: TRBJ2-1; cdr3_aa: CASSYSNGVNEQFF
clone_size: .; d_call: TRBD2; cdr3_length: 14; v_call: TRBV7-2; j_call: TRBJ2-7; cdr3_aa: CASSSIAGGGEQYF
clone_size: .; d_call: TRBD1; cdr3_length: 12; v_call: TRBV29-1; j_call: TRBJ2-7; cdr3_aa: CSVGQGTSEQYF
clone_size: many; d_call: TRBD2; cdr3_length: 17; v_call: TRBV3-1; j_call: TRBJ2-5; cdr3_aa: CASSQDLGLAGVKTQYF
clone_size: .; d_call: .; cdr3_length: 12; v_call: TRBV20-1; j_call: TRBJ1-1; cdr3_aa: CSASSGTHEAFF
clone_size: .; d_call: TRBD2; cdr3_length: 19; v_call: TRBV2; j_call: TRBJ2-3; cdr3_aa: CASSLPGLAGGGPTDTQYF
clone_size: .; d_call: .; cdr3_length: 15; v_call: TRBV29-1; j_call: TRBJ2-2; cdr3_aa: CSFQVGGAGHGELFF
clone_size: few; d_call: TRBD1; cdr3_length: 14; v_call: TRBV5-1; j_call: TRBJ2-7; cdr3_aa: CASSHGQGAHEQYF
clone_size: .; d_call: .; cdr3_length: 14; v_call: TRBV10-3; j_call: TRBJ2-7; cdr3_aa: CAISPRALNYEQYF
clone_size: many; d_call: .; cdr3_length: 15; v_call: TRBV5-1; j_call: TRBJ1-4; cdr3_aa: CASSLGGSGSEKLFF
clone_size: .; d_call: TRBD1; cdr3_length: 15; v_call: TRBV10-3; j_call: TRBJ2-7; cdr3_aa: CAIRAGTGTTYEQYF
clone_size: .; d_call: TRBD2; cdr3_length: 17; v_call: TRBV11-2; j_call: TRBJ2-3; cdr3_aa: CASSLGRGGPSTDTQYF
clone_size: .; d_call: TRBD1; cdr3_length: 15; v_call: TRBV29-1; j_call: TRBJ2-7; cdr3_aa: CSAIPGTGITYEQYF
clone_size: few; d_call: TRBD1; cdr3_length: 14; v_call: TRBV29-1; j_call: TRBJ1-2; cdr3_aa: CSVIHTGTDYGYTF
clone_size: few; d_call: TRBD1; cdr3_length: 13; v_call: TRBV7-2; j_call: TRBJ1-2; cdr3_aa: CASRTGTAYGYTF
clone_size: few; d_call: TRBD2; cdr3_length: 15; v_call: TRBV6-1; j_call: TRBJ2-1; cdr3_aa: CASESGLATHNEQFF
clone_size: .; d_call: .; cdr3_length: 12; v_call: TRBV29-1; j_call: TRBJ1-3; cdr3_aa: CSVSSGGSTVYF
clone_size: once; d_call: .; cdr3_length: 13; v_call: TRBV20-1; j_call: TRBJ1-1; cdr3_aa: CSPSSASNTEAFF
clone_size: few; d_call: .; cdr3_length: 15; v_call: TRBV7-9; j_call: TRBJ1-6; cdr3_aa: CASSLVGPKNSPLHF
clone_size: .; d_call: .; cdr3_length: 15; v_call: TRBV24-1; j_call: TRBJ2-1; cdr3_aa: CATSEPTDGDNEQFF
clone_size: many; d_call: .; cdr3_length: 14; v_call: TRBV9; j_call: TRBJ1-3; cdr3_aa: CASSVGPSGNTIYF
clone_size: once; d_call: .; cdr3_length: 13; v_call: TRBV19; j_call: TRBJ1-5; cdr3_aa: CASSYTGVKPQHF
clone_size: .; d_call: .; cdr3_length: 14; v_call: TRBV6-1; j_call: TRBJ2-1; cdr3_aa: CASTHRGGINEQFF
clone_size: .; d_call: .; cdr3_length: 13; v_call: TRBV6-1; j_call: TRBJ2-7; cdr3_aa: CASSERGYYEQYF